Each of the 9 T cell receptor beta chains below was sequenced from the same sample in a study of T cells after yellow fever vaccination. TCRdb called the 5' RACE reads again in MiXCR, with one record for every CDR3 protein. Of roughly 340,000 distinct CDR3 sequences in the sample, 8% to 10% are singletons; the top ten hold 15% to 20%. The sample was PBMCs, taken on the day of the first yellow fever vaccination. These receptor sequences come from a man aged 18 to 29 who received the YFV17D yellow fever vaccine.

This sequence joins TRBV27 and TRBJ1-2; D not certain. The CDR3 runs to 13 residues. The V gene's germline CDR1 is MNHEY and CDR2 SMNVEV (reference sequence). Trimming took off 9 bases at V and 8 bases at J, with 19 bases between the two ends. CDR3 amino acids: CASSGSGKRGYTF. The CDR3 coding sequence is TGTGCCAGTTCGGGATCGGGGAAGAGGGGCTACACCTTC.

The CDR3 sequence is CAISESRLNTEAFF. In DNA, the CDR3 is TGTGCCATCAGTGAGTCGCGGCTGAACACTGAAGCTTTCTTT. The chain links TRBV10-3 to TRBJ1-1; D not certain. Germline V gives CDR1 ENHRY, CDR2 SYGVKD. This CDR3 has 14 amino acids. The ends were cut back, 0 bases at V and 0 bases at J, with 5 bases in the middle.

This clonotype was found a few times. The chain employs TRBV7-2 and TRBJ1-1, with D perhaps TRBD1 (5 bases). The germline gives CDR1 SGHTA, CDR2 FQGNSA. There are 13 residues in the CDR3. The V gene lost 5 bases and the J gene lost 12 bases, with 19 bases spanning the gap. As DNA, the CDR3 is TGTGCCAGCAGCCCTATTTTAGACGGGACTCCTTTCTTT. It yields the protein CASSPILDGTPFF. The full variable domain, its missing parts supplied by reference TRBV7-2 and TRBJ1-1, is GAGVSQSPSNKVTEKGKDVELRCDPISGHTALYWYRQSLGQGLEFLIYFQGNSAPDKSGLPSDRFSAERTGGSVSTLTIQRTQQEDSAVYLCASSPILDGTPFFGQGTRLTVV.

In this sample, this clonotype turned up a few times. The chain employs TRBV6-1 and TRBJ2-4; no reliable D call. The CDR3 contains 14 residues. V lost 2 bases to trimming and J lost 3 bases, with 8 bases between them. CDR1 and CDR2 from the germline V gene are MNHNS and SASEGT. In DNA, the CDR3 is TGTGCCAGCAGTGAACCGTTCGGCAAAAACATTCAGTACTTC. Encoded protein: CASSEPFGKNIQYF.

This chain joins TRBV7-2 and TRBJ2-3; 9 bases match TRBD2. V lost 8 bases and J lost 4; bases outside the gene matches: 4. Germline V gene sequence: CDR1 SGHTA, CDR2 FQGNSA. The CDR3 runs to 13 residues. The CDR3 loop reads CASRSGGSDTQYF. DNA of the CDR3: TGTGCCAGCCGGAGCGGGGGGTCAGATACGCAGTATTTT.

CDR3 nucleotides: TGTGCTAGTGGTTTGGTACTGGGGACAAAAGAGCACGAGCAGTACTTC. It codes for CASGLVLGTKEHEQYF. V usage is TRBV12-5 and J usage is TRBJ2-7, with D possibly TRBD1 on 6 matching bases. CDR1 is LGHNT and CDR2 is FRNRAP in the germline V gene. The CDR3 contains 16 residues. V lost 0 bases and J lost 5, with 17 bases in between.

A few counts support this clonotype. The chain is built from TRBV18 and TRBJ2-1, with 9 bases aligning to TRBD2. CDR1 and CDR2 (germline): KGHSH, LQKENI. Trimming at V came to 8 bases and at J to 4 bases, leaving 9 bases not matched to a gene. The CDR3 is made up of 15 amino acids. CDR3 DNA: TGTGCCAGCGGAAGCGGGGGGTCGGGGTACAATGAGCAGTTCTTC. This encodes CASGSGGSGYNEQFF.

This clonotype was seen more than once but under ten times. The chain uses TRBV4-3 and TRBJ1-1; unclear D gene. V shed 4 bases and J shed 6 bases, with 18 bases lying between them. Germline lookup yields CDR1 LGHNA and CDR2 YSLEER. The CDR3 spans 15 residues. In DNA form, the CDR3 reads TGCGCCAGCAGCCGCCCTGGCGGCGGAGGTGCTGAAGCTTTCTTT. Encoded protein: CASSRPGGGGAEAFF.

This clonotype was seen more than once but under ten times. The J gene is TRBJ1-5, the V gene TRBV10-3; tentatively, D is TRBD1 (6 bases). Germline CDR1 ENHRY, CDR2 SYGVKD. The CDR3 length is 12 residues. The germline V and J ends were trimmed by 5 bases and 7 bases, with 9 bases remaining between them. CDR3 in amino acids: CAISQGNQPQHF. CDR3 DNA sequence: TGTGCCATCAGTCAGGGGAACCAGCCCCAGCATTTT.